This T cell receptor beta chain was found in a study of CD4 T cells in relation to SARS-CoV-2 and coronaviruses. Study-level results: Approximately 65% of donors had memory CD4+ clonotypes crossrecognizing SARS-CoV-2 and common cold coronavirus spike. No donor gave both pre-pandemic and post-infection samples. The assay detects memory recall responses, not culture-primed primary responses.

Germline V lookup: CDR1 LGHNA, CDR2 YSLEER. Trimming stripped 5 bases from V and 6 bases from J, with 16 bases between. This CDR3 region has 15 residues. Here immunoSEQ multiplex PCR was the method, and the copy in TCRdb shows in-frame clones only, minus some. The table includes some 40,000 clones, approximately 77% detected once. On this clone itself: Its antigen is unknown.

More than 7.5 x 10^4 naive or memory CD4+ cells were cultured with CEF peptides for approximately 11 days. The origin of this receptor is an adult with COVID-19. Sequences were obtained from naive CD4+ T cells from PBMCs, cultured in vitro. Subset in this sample: naive CD4+ T cells isolated by negative enrichment. This rearrangement joins TRBV4-3 to TRBJ1-4; tentative D call: TRBD1 (5 bases). The CDR3 is CASSEYGTIDEKLFF. The CDR3 DNA sequence: TGCGCCAGCAGCGAGTACGGGACTATCGATGAAAAACTGTTTTTT.